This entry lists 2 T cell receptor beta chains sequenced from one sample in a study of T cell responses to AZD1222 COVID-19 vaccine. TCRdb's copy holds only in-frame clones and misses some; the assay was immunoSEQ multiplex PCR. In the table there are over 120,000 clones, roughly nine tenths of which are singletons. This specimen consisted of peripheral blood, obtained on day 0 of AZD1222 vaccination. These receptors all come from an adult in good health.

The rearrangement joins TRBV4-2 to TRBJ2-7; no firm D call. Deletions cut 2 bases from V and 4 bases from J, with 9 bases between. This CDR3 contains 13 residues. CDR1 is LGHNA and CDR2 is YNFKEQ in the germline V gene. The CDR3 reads CASSQPSGYEQYF. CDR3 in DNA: TGTGCCAGCAGCCAACCCTCCGGGTACGAGCAGTACTTC.

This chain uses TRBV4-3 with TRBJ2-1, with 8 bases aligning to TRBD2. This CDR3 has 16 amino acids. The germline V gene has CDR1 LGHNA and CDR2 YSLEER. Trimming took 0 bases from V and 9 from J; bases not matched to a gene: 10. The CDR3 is CASSQDRGGASGEQFF. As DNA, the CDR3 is TGCGCCAGCAGCCAAGATCGGGGGGGGGCGTCAGGTGAGCAGTTCTTC.